This T cell receptor beta chain was documented in a study of T cells expressing NK-cell markers (dated by TCRdb to about 2020). Regarding the research as a whole: TCR beta-chain repertoires were profiled in sorted CD3+CD56+NKG2C+, CD3+CD56+NKG2C- and CD3+CD56-NKG2C+ T-cell subsets from fewer than 10 donors. Seven of the eight sequenced donors were HCMV-seropositive and one was HCMV-seronegative. All eight donors whose samples were sequenced were randomly selected healthy volunteers, three of them men and five women. Illumina HiSeq 2000/2500, MiSeq or NextSeq was used to sequence libraries as 2 x 150 bp reads.

TCRdb lists the instrument as Illumina HiSeq 2000. TCR beta cDNA libraries were made by 5'RACE template switching that added a universal primer site and unique molecular identifiers. Synthesis of cDNA was primed from the TCR beta constant segment and was followed by two consecutive PCR amplification steps. The published analysis was carried out like this. MIGEC was used to demultiplex reads and group the reads by UMI, and MiTCR was used to assemble and quantify clonotypes. To remove erroneous sequences, TCR cDNA sequences were retained only when supported by two or more reads. The tcR package was used for downstream repertoire analysis, and clonotypes were matched between fractions using CDR3 nucleotide sequence together with V segment. VDJmatch was used to annotate antigen specificity against VDJdb, with one amino acid substitution in CDR3 allowed. TCRdb reprocessed the public reads and reports one entry per CDR3 protein sequence, without DNA. The V and J calls here are based on TCRdb, not the publication. The table held for this sample gives hundreds of thousands of distinct CDR3 sequences. The ten biggest clones cover about 4.2% of the sample.

Study-wide conclusions, independent of this receptor: Whether the expanded NKG2C-expressing T cell clones were specific for HCMV antigens remained unclear. In roughly six donors, the dominant CD3+CD56+NKG2C+ clonotypes ranked among the top 10 CD8+ clonotypes, making up roughly 1.0-7.5% of CD8+ T cells. Those dominant clonotypes were again the most abundant among CD3+CD56-NKG2C+ cells in a few donors, at about 28.3-60.1%.

Notes on this clonotype: It has no known antigen specificity.

HCMV-specific IgG was detected in serum with a commercial ELISA kit to determine HCMV serostatus. Peripheral blood mononuclear cells were isolated from blood by Ficoll density gradient centrifugation. Per the germline V gene (reference sequence), SEHNR is the CDR1 and FQNEAQ is the CDR2. CDR3 length: 14 amino acids, cysteine to phenylalanine. Only the protein is available. The sequence links TRBV7-9 to TRBJ2-7; without DNA, the TCRdb call of TRBD2 cannot be checked. Source material: blood T cells: a sorted CD56 or NKG2C T cell subset, CD4+ or CD8+ T cells, or bulk PBMC T cells (not recorded which). The TCR comes from a woman aged 18-69 years in good health. CDR3 loop: CASSHGTSSYEQYF.